The source of this T cell receptor beta chain is a study of T cell responses to AZD1222 COVID-19 vaccine. Study summary: Second-dose groups at about 4 or about 12 weeks were pooled.

Clones were sequenced by immunoSEQ multiplex PCR, and TCRdb holds only the in-frame ones, with some missing. The profile covers 150,000 to 200,000 clones, with 85% to 95% appearing a single time and about 4.4% taken by the ten largest. The CDR3 is made up of 15 amino acids. V shed 6 bases, J shed 6 bases, and the junction held 9 bases outside the gene matches. In germline, CDR1 is SGHVS, CDR2 FQNEAQ. Material: peripheral blood, obtained on day 0 of AZD1222 vaccination. This receptor was identified in an adult in good health. The chain employs TRBV7-8 and TRBJ2-3; TRBD2 matches at 10 bases. Here the CDR3 reads CASSQTSGISDTQYF. CDR3 DNA sequence: TGTGCCAGCAGTCAAACTAGCGGGATATCTGATACGCAGTATTTT.